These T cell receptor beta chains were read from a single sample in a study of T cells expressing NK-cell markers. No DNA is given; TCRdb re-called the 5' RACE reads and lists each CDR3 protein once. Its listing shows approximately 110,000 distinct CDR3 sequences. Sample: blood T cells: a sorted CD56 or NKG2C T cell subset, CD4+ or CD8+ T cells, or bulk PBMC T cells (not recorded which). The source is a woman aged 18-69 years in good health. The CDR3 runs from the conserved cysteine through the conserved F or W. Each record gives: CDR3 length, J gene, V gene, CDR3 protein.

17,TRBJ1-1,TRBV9,CASSVVAATGMNTEAFF
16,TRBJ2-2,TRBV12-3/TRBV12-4,CASSSNGGVSTGELFF
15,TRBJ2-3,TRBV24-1,CATSDFRDPSSVQYF
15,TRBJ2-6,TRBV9,CASSITGTGANVLTF
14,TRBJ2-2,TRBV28,CASSLRLGPGELFF
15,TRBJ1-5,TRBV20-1,CSAVRQDSSNQPQHF
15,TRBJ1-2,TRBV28,CASSLGSGANYGYTF
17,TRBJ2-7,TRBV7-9,CASSLEPGSGRPYEQYF
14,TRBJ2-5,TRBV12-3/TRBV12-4,CASSPDRRQETQYF
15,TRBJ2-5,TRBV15,CATSRDRDTRETQYF
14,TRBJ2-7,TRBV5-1,CASSFLSGVEEQYF
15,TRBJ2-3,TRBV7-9,CASNGIFGAADTQYF
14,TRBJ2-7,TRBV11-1,CASSWRDAAYEQYF
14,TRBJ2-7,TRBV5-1,CASSSGTISYEQYF
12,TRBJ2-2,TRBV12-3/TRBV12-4,CASKIATGELFF
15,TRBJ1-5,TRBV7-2,CASSLSGPSNQPQHF
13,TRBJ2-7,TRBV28,CASKGQGPYEQYF
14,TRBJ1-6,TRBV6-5,CASSSAGSGSPLHF
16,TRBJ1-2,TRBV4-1,CASSQDPRAYFYGYTF
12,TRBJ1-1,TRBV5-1,CASSMLGAEAFF
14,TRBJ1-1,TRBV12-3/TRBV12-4,CASSPGGVNTEAFF
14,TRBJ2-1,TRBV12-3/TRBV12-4,CASSLAAVYNEQFF
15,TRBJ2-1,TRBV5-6,CASRPGTGVYNEQFF
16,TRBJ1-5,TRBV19,CASSTSGQTWNQPQHF
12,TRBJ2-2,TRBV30,CAWSESAGELFF
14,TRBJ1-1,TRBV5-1,CASSPLGLDTEAFF
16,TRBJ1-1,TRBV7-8,CASSLVGPPMNTEAFF
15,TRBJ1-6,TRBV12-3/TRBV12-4,CASSHTTGSNSPLHF
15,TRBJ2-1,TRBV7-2,CASSLTGGPYNEQFF
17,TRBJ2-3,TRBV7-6,CASSPLDTSGSTDTQYF
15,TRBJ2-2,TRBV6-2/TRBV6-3,CATSGEGGITGELFF
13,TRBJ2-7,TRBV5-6,CASSRDLSYEQYF
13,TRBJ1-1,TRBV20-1,CSARTGRATEAFF
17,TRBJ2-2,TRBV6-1,CASRVLWTNPNTGELFF
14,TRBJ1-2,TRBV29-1,CSVEGAGGSYGYTF
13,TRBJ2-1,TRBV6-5,CASSYMGDNEQFF
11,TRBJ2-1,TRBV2,CASTFVGEQFF
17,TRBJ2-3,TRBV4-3,CASSQVTRLAGGDTQYF
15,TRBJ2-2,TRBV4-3,CASRAGRDRSGELFF
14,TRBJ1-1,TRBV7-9,CASSLVDRGDEAFF
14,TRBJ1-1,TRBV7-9,CASSLALGDTEAFF
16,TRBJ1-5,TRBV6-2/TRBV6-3,CASSTLDRVPTGAQHF
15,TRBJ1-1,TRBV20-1,CSARAPPGGRVEAFF
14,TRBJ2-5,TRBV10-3,CAISEPREQETQYF
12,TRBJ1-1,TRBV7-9,CASNEGGTEAFF
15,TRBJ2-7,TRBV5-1,CASSSEGQGPYEQYF
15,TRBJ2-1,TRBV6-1,CASSPFPSSYNEQFF
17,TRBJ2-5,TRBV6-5,CASSYSPGVPQQETQYF
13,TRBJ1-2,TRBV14,CASSQTGPGGYTF
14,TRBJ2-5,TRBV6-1,CASSPAGGQETQYF
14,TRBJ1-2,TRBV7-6,CASSPETGSYGYTF
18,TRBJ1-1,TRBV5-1,CARSPLGTASFMNTEAFF
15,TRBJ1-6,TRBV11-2,CASSLLGQENSPLHF
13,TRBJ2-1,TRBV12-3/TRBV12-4,CASSLLAGGDRFF
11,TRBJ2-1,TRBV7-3,CASSHNNEQFF